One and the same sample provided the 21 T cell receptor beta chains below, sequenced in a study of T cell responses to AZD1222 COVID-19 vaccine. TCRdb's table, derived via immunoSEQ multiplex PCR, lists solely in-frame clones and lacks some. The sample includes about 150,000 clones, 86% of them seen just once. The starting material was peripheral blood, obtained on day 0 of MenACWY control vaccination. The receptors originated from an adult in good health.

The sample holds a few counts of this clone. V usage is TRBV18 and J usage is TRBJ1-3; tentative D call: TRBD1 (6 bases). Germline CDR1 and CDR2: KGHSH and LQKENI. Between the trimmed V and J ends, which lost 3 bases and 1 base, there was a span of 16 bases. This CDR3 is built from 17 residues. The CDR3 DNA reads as TGTGCCAGCTCACCTTTTCCTCCAACAGGGTCTGGAAACACCATATATTTT. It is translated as CASSPFPPTGSGNTIYF.

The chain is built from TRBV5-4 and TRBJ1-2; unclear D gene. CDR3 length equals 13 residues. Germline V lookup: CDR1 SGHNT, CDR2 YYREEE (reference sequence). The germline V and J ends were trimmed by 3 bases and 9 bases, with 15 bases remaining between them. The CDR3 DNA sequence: TGTGCCAGCAGCTATGACGGTGGCGGTAGCTACACCTTC. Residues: CASSYDGGGSYTF. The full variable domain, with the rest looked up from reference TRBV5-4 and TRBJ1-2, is ETGVTQSPTHLIKTRGQQVTLRCSSQSGHNTVSWYQQALGQGPQFIFQYYREEENGRGNFPPRFSGLQFPNYSSELNVNALELDDSALYLCASSYDGGGSYTFGSGTRLTVV.

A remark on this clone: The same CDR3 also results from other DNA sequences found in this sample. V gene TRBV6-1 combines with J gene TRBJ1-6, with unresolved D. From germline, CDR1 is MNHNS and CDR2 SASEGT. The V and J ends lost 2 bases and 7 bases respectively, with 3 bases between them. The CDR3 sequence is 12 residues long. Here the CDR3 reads CASSERNSPLHF. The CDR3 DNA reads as TGTGCCAGCAGTGAACGGAATTCACCCCTCCACTTT.

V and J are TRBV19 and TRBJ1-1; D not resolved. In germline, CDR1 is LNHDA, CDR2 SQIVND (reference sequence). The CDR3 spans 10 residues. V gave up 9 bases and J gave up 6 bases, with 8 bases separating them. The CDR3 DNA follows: TGTGCCAGCCGGGGTGCTGAAGCTTTCTTT. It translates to CASRGAEAFF.

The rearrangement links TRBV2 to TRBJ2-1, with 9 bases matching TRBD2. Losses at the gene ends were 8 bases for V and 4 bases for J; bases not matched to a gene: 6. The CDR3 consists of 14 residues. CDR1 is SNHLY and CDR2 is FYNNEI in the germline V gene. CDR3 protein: CASRGLAGYNEQFF. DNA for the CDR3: TGTGCCAGCCGGGGGCTAGCGGGGTACAATGAGCAGTTCTTC.

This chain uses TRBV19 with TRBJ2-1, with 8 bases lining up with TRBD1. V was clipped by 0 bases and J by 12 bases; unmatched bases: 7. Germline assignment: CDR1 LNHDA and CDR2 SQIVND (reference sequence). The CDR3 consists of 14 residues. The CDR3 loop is CASSIDHAGTGQFF. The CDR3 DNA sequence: TGTGCCAGTAGTATAGATCACGCCGGGACAGGGCAGTTCTTC.

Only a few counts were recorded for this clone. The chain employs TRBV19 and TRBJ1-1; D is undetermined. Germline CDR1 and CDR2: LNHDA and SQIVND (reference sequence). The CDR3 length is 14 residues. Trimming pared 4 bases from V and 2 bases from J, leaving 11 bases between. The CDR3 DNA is TGTGCCAGTAGTAATTATTACCCTAACACTGAAGCTTTCTTT. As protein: CASSNYYPNTEAFF. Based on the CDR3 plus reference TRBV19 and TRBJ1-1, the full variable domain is DGGITQSPKYLFRKEGQNVTLSCEQNLNHDAMYWYRQDPGQGLRLIYYSQIVNDFQKGDIAEGYSVSREKKESFPLTVTSAQKNPTAFYLCASSNYYPNTEAFFGQGTRLTVV.

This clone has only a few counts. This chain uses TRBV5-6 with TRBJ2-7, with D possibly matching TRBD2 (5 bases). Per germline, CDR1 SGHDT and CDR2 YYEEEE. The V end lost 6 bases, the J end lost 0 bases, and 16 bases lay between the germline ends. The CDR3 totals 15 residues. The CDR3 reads CASNSEASSSYEQYV. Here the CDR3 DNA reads TGTGCCAGCAACTCGGAGGCCTCAAGCTCCTACGAGCAGTACGTC.

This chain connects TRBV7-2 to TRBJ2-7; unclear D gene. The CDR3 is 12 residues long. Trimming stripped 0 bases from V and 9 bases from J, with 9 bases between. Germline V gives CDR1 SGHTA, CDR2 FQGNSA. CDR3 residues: CASSLAGIGQYF. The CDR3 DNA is TGTGCCAGCAGCTTAGCGGGAATTGGGCAGTACTTC. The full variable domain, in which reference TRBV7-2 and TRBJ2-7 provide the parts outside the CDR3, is GAGVSQSPSNKVTEKGKDVELRCDPISGHTALYWYRQSLGQGLEFLIYFQGNSAPDKSGLPSDRFSAERTGGSVSTLTIQRTQQEDSAVYLCASSLAGIGQYFGPGTRLTVT.

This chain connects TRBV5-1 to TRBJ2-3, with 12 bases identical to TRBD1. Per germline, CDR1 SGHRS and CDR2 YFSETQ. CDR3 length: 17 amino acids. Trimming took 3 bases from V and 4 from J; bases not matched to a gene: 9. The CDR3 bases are TGCGCCAGCAGCTCCGCTAGGGGACAGGGGGCATCAGATACGCAGTATTTT. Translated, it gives CASSSARGQGASDTQYF. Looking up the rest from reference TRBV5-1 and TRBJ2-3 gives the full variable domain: KAGVTQTPRYLIKTRGQQVTLSCSPISGHRSVSWYQQTPGQGLQFLFEYFSETQRNKGNFPGRFSGRQFSNSRSEMNVSTLELGDSALYLCASSSARGQGASDTQYFGPGTRLTVL.

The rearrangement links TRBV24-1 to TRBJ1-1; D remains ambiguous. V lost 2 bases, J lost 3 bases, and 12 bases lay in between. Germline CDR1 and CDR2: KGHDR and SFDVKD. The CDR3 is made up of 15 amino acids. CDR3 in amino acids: CATSDSRVGDTEAFF. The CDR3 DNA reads TGTGCCACCAGTGATTCAAGGGTGGGTGACACTGAAGCTTTCTTT.

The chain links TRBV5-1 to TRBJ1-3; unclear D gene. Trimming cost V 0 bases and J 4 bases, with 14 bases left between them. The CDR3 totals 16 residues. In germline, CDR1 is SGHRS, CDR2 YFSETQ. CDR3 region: CASSLVSAGSGNTIYF. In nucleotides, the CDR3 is TGCGCCAGCAGCTTGGTTTCAGCGGGGTCCGGAAACACCATATATTTT.

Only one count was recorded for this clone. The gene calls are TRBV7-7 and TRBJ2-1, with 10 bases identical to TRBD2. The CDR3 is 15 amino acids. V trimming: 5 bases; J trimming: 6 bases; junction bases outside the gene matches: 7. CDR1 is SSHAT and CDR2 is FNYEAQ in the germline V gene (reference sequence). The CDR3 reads CASSSRTSGVNEQFF. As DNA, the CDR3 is TGTGCCAGCAGCAGCCGGACTAGCGGCGTCAATGAGCAGTTCTTC.

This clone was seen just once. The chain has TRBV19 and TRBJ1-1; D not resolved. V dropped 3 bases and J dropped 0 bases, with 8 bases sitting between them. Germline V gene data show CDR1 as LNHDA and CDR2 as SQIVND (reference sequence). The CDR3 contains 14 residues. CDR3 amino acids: CASSIQAMNTEAFF. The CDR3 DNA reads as TGTGCCAGTAGTATTCAGGCCATGAACACTGAAGCTTTCTTT.

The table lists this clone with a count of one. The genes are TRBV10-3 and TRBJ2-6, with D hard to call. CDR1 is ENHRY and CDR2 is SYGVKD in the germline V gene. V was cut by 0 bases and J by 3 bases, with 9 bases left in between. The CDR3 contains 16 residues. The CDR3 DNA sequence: TGTGCCATCAGTGAGTCGACGCCTGGTGGGGCCAACGTCCTGACTTTC. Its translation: CAISESTPGGANVLTF.

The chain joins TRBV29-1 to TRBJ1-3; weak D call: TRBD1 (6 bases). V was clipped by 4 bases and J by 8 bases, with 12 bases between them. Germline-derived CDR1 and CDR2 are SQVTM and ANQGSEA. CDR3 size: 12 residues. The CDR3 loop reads CSVVQGTDTIYF. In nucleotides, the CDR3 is TGCAGCGTTGTCCAGGGGACGGACACCATATATTTT.

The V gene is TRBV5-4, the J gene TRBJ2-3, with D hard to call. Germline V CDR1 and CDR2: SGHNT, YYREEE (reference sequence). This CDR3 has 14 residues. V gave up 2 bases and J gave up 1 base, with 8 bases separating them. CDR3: CASSLGKGTDTQYF. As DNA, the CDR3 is TGTGCCAGCAGCTTAGGGAAGGGCACAGATACGCAGTATTTT.

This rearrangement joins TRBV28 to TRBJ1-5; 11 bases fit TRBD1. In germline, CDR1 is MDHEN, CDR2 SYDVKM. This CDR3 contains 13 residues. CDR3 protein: CAWTGGVNQPQHF. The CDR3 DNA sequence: TGTGCTTGGACAGGGGGCGTCAATCAGCCCCAGCATTTT.

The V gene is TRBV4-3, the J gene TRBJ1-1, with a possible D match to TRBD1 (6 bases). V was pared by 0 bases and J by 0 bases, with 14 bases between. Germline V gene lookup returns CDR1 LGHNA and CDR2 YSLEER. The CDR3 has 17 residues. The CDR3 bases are TGCGCCAGCAGCCAAGATCTGGTGTGGGACATGAACACTGAAGCTTTCTTT. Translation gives CASSQDLVWDMNTEAFF.

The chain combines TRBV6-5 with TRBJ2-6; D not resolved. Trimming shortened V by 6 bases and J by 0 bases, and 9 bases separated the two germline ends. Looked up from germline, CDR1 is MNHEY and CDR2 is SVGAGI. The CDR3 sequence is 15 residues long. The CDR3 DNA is TGTGCCAGCAGCCCGACTCTCTCTGGGGCCAACGTCCTGACTTTC. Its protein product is CASSPTLSGANVLTF.

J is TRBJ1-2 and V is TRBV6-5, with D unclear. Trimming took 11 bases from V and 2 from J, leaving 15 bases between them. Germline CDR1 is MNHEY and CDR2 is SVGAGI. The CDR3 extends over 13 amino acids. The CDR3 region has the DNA TGTGCCGGCGGCTCAGGCAGGAACTATGGCTACACCTTC. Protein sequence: CAGGSGRNYGYTF.